This TCR beta chain was obtained from a study of blood T cell repertoires in COVID-19. Across the whole study: Sources were T cells, B-cell-depleted T cells, or PBMCs; the material itself was cDNA or gDNA.

As regards this clone: One end of the junction does not line up with germline, which may come from a read error.

Per the original data handling: Estimation of nucleated cell counts relied on the amplification of reference gene primers. Sequencing used immunoSEQ multiplex PCR; TCRdb keeps in-frame clones, though not all of them. V and J calls plus clone size are reproduced from that table; the DNA served to infer D and trimming. The sample includes tens of thousands of clones, roughly 84% of them seen just once. Germline CDR1 SGHDT, CDR2 YYEEEE. CDR3 length: 14 residues. This chain connects TRBV5-6 to TRBJ1-2; D unresolved. The source is a human donor in a cohort sampled during active COVID-19. The specimen was peripheral blood. DNA of the CDR3: TGTGCCAGCAGCTTGGGGCTGACTCCTATGGCTAAGAACTTC. Encoded protein: CASSLGLTPMAKNF.